These T cell receptor beta chains were read from a single sample in a study of tumor-infiltrating lymphocytes in primary liver carcinoma. TCRdb reanalysed the multiplex PCR reads using MiXCR and keeps one entry per CDR3 protein. Of fewer than 350,000 distinct CDR3 sequences in the sample, about 62% were seen once. Specimen: peripheral blood. All receptors come from a man aged 35 to 55 with primary liver carcinoma and hepatitis B virus infection. The CDR3 runs from the conserved cysteine through the conserved F or W. Each record gives: clone size, D gene, V gene, J gene, CDR3 DNA, CDR3 protein. The D gene is left open where the match is weak. Rows may omit the clone size; those that give it use once, few, many or a size class.

NA,NA,TRBV11-2,TRBJ2-7,TGTGCCAGCAGCATCACTAGGGGGAAAAGGAGCTCCTACGAGCGGTACTTC,CASSITRGKRSSYERYF
few,NA,TRBV29-1,TRBJ2-7,TGCAGCGTTGTAGAGGGGCTCTACGAGCAGTACTTC,CSVVEGLYEQYF
many,NA,TRBV6-2/TRBV6-3,TRBJ1-2,TGTGCCAGCAGCCTTTCCCCGGTTGGGGGCGGCTACACCTTC,CASSLSPVGGGYTF
NA,TRBD2,TRBV6-5,TRBJ2-5,TGTACCAGCAGTTCTCTAGCGGGAGGGTCCGGGGAGACCCAGTACTTC,CTSSSLAGGSGETQYF
NA,NA,TRBV11-2,TRBJ1-4,TGTACCAGCAGCCCCGGGATAGGGGCGAAAAAACTGTTTTTT,CTSSPGIGAKKLFF
few,TRBD1,TRBV10-2,TRBJ2-7,TGCGCCAGCAGTGAGTCGCATGACAGGGCCGGATACGAGCAGTACTTC,CASSESHDRAGYEQYF
NA,NA,TRBV11-2,TRBJ2-1,TGTGCCAGCGGCATGGCTTTTAACGAGCAGTTCTTC,CASGMAFNEQFF
NA,TRBD1,TRBV29-1,TRBJ2-7,TGCAGCGTTGCGCCGGGACAGCATACCTACGAGCAGTACTTC,CSVAPGQHTYEQYF
few,NA,TRBV28,TRBJ2-1,TGTGCCAGCACCCCCGGGCGCGCAGAGCAGTTCTTC,CASTPGRAEQFF
many,NA,TRBV5-5,TRBJ1-4,TGTGCCAGCAGTTCCTGGACAGCCCTGGTTGAAAAACTGTTTTTT,CASSSWTALVEKLFF
many,TRBD2,TRBV29-1,TRBJ2-1,TGCAGCGTTGGGGGTGGGACTAGTTGGTATGAGCAGTTCTTC,CSVGGGTSWYEQFF
few,NA,TRBV12-3/TRBV12-4,TRBJ2-2,TGTGCCAGCACCCCGGGGGCTAGTGGTACCGGGGAGCTGTTTTTT,CASTPGASGTGELFF
NA,NA,TRBV7-3,TRBJ1-1,TGTGCCAGCAGCCCGACGGGGGCAGGAGACACTGAAGCTTTCTTT,CASSPTGAGDTEAFF
many,TRBD1,TRBV28,TRBJ1-2,TGTGCCAGCAGTTCCGCCCGACAGGGGAGGGGTGGCTACACCTTC,CASSSARQGRGGYTF
NA,NA,TRBV5-1,TRBJ1-2,TGCGCCAGCAGCTTGGGGACAGCAAATGGCTACACCTTC,CASSLGTANGYTF
NA,NA,TRBV11-2,TRBJ2-5,TGTGCCAGCACCCGGGACTCATCCCAGTACTTC,CASTRDSSQYF
many,TRBD2,TRBV5-4,TRBJ2-5,TGTGCCAGCAGCCCCGGACTAGCGGGGTGGGACGAGACCCAGTACTTC,CASSPGLAGWDETQYF
NA,NA,TRBV5-1,TRBJ1-2,TGCGCCAGCAGCAAGGGCAGCCCTAACTATGGCTACACCTTC,CASSKGSPNYGYTF
many,NA,TRBV29-1,TRBJ2-1,TGCAGCGTCCAACATACAGGGCTTCACAATGAGCAGTTCTTC,CSVQHTGLHNEQFF
NA,TRBD2,TRBV11-2,TRBJ2-1,TGTGCCAGCAGCTCACGGGAGGGGACCAGGCAGTTCTTC,CASSSREGTRQFF
once,NA,TRBV11-3,TRBJ2-5,TGTGCCAGCAGCCTCGGGACTGGGGTAGAGTCCCAGTACTTC,CASSLGTGVESQYF
NA,NA,TRBV29-1,TRBJ2-5,TGCAGTGGTGGACAGAGGCTGGAGACCCAGTACTTC,CSGGQRLETQYF
NA,NA,TRBV6-2/TRBV6-3,TRBJ1-5,TGTACCAGCAGCTCCAGACCGAGCAATCAGCTCCAGCATTTT,CTSSSRPSNQLQHF
once,TRBD2,TRBV11-2,TRBJ2-1,TGTACCAACAGCTTAGAGTGGGCGGGAGGGCCCTTGCAGTTCTTC,CTNSLEWAGGPLQFF
NA,TRBD2,TRBV24-1,TRBJ2-2,TGTGCCACCAGTGATAGCGGGAGCCCTACCACCGGGGAGCTGTTTTTT,CATSDSGSPTTGELFF
NA,TRBD2,TRBV5-4,TRBJ2-1,TGTGCCAGCAGCATACTAGCGGGAGGGGGTAATGAGCGGTTCTTC,CASSILAGGGNERFF
NA,NA,TRBV14,TRBJ2-2,TGTGCCAGCAGCCAAGGGCCCAGGGGTTCCACCGGGGAGCTGTTTTTT,CASSQGPRGSTGELFF
NA,NA,TRBV6-1,TRBJ2-2,TGTGCCAGCAGTGAGTACAGAGATAGCGCCTGGGAGCTGTTTTTT,CASSEYRDSAWELFF
NA,NA,TRBV28,TRBJ1-1,TGTGCCAGCAGCCGACATTACACTGAAGCTTTCTTT,CASSRHYTEAFF
few,NA,TRBV28,TRBJ1-1,TGTGCCAGCACGTCAGGGGAGAGAATGAACACTGAAGCTTTCTTT,CASTSGERMNTEAFF
many,TRBD2,TRBV12-3/TRBV12-4,TRBJ2-1,TGTGCCAGCAGTTCGTTAGCGGGGTACAATGAGCAGTTCTTC,CASSSLAGYNEQFF
NA,TRBD1,TRBV19,TRBJ2-7,TGTGCCACCCGACAGGGGCCCTACGAGCAGTACTTC,CATRQGPYEQYF
NA,TRBD1,TRBV6-1,TRBJ1-2,TGTGCCAGCAAGGCAGGGGGCTTTCGTTATGATGGCTACACCTTC,CASKAGGFRYDGYTF
NA,TRBD2,TRBV6-2/TRBV6-3,TRBJ2-1,TGTGCCAGCAATTCTCTCCCGGGACTAGCGGGAGGAAACGGCAATGAGCAGTTCTTC,CASNSLPGLAGGNGNEQFF
few,NA,TRBV28,TRBJ1-1,TGTGCCAGCAGGGACTCAGGGAAAACTGAAGCTTTCTTT,CASRDSGKTEAFF
few,NA,TRBV5-6,TRBJ1-1,TGTGCCAGCGGACAGCTGAACACTGAAGCTTTCTTT,CASGQLNTEAFF
NA,TRBD1,TRBV5-5,TRBJ2-5,TGTGCCAGCATCATGGACAGGGAAGAGACCCAGTACTTC,CASIMDREETQYF
NA,NA,TRBV2,TRBJ2-3,TGTGCCAGCAGTGTTGGGCAGGGAAACACAGATACGCAGTATTTT,CASSVGQGNTDTQYF
many,TRBD1,TRBV6-5,TRBJ2-5,TGTGCCAGCAATCCCCGGACAGGGGATTTCGAGACCCAGTACTTC,CASNPRTGDFETQYF
few,NA,TRBV11-3,TRBJ2-1,TGTGCCAGCAGCTTAGGGCGGGTTGGGCGGGGCGATGAGCAGTTCTTC,CASSLGRVGRGDEQFF
many,NA,TRBV11-1,TRBJ2-3,TGTGCCAGCAGTCGAACCGGAAGGTCAGATACGCAGTATTTT,CASSRTGRSDTQYF